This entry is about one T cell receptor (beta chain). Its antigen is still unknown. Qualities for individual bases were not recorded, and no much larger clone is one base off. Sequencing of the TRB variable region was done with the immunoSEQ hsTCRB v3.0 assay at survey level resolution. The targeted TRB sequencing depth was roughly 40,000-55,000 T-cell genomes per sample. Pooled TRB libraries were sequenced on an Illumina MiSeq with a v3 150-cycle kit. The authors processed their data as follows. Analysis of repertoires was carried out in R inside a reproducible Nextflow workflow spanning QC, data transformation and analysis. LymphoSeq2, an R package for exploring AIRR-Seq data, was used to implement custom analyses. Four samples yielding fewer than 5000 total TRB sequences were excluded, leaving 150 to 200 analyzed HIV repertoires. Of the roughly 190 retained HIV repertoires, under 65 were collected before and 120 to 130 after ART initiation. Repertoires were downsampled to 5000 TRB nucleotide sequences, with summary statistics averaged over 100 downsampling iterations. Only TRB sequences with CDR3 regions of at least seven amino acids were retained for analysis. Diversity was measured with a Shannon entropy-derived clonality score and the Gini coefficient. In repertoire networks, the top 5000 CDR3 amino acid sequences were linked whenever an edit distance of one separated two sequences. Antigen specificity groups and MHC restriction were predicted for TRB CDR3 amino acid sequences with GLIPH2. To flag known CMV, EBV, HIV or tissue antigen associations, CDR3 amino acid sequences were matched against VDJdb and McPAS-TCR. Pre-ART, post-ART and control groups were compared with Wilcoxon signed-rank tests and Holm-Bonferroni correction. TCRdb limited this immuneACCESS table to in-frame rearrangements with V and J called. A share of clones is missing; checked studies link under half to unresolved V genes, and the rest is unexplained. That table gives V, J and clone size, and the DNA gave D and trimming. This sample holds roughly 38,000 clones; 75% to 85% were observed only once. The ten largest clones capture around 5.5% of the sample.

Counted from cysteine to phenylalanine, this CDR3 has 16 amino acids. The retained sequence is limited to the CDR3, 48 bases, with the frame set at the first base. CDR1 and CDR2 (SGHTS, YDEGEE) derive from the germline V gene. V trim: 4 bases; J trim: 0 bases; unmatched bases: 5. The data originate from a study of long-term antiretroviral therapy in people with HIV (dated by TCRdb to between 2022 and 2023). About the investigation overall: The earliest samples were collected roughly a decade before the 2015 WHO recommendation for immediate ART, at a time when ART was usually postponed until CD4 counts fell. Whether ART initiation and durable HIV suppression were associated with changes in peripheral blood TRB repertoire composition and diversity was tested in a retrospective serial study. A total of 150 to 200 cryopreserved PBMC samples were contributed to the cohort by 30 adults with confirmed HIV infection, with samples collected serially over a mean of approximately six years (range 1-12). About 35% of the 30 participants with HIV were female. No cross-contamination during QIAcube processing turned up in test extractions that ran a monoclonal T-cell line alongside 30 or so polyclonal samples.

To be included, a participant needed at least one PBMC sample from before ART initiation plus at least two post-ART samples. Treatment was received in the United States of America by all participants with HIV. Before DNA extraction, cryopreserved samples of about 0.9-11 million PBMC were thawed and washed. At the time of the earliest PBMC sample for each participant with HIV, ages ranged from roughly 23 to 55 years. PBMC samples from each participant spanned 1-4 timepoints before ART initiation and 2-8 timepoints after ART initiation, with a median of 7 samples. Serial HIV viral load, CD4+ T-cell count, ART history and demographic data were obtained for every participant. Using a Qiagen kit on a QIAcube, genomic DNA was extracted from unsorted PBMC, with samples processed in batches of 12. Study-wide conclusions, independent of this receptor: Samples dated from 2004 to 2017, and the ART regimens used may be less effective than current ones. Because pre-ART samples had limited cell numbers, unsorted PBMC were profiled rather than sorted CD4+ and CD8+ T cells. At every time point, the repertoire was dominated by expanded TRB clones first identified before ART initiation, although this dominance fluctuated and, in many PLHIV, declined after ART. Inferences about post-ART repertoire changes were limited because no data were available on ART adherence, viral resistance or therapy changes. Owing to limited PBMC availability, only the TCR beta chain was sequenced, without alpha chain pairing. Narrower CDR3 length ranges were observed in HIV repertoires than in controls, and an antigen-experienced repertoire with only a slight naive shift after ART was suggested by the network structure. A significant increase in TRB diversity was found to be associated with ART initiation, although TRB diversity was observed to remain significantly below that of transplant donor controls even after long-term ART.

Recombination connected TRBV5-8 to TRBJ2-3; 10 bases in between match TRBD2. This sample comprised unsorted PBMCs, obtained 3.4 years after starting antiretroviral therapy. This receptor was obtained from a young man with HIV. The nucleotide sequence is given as TGTGCCAGCAGCGTAGCGGGAGGCACTAGCACAGATACGCAGTATTTT. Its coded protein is CASSVAGGTSTDTQYF.